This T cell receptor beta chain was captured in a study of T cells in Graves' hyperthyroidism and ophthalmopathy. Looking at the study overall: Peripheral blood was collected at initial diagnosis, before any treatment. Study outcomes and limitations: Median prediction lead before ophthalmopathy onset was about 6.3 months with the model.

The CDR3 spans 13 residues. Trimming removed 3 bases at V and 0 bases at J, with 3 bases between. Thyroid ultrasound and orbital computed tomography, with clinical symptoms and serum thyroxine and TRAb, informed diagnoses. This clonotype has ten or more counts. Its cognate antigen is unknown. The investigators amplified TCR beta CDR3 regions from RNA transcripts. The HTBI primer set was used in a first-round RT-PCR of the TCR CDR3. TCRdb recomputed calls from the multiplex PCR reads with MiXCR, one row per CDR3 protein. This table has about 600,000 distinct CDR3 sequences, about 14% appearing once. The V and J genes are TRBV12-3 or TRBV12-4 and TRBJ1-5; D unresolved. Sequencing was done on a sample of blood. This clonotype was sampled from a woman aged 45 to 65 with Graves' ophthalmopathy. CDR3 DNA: TGTGCCAGCAGTTTCAATAGCAATCAGCCCCAGCATTTT. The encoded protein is CASSFNSNQPQHF.